Below, 27 T cell receptor beta chains from the same sample are listed, as sequenced in a study of radiation and T cells in renal cell carcinoma. Regarding time point: blood 4 weeks post-SBRT, at nephrectomy. Treatment given: 15 Gy SBRT to primary tumor, nephrectomy 4 weeks later. Libraries were prepared by immunoSEQ multiplex PCR; TCRdb keeps only in-frame clonotypes and omits some of them. The sample consists of 80,000 or so clones, approximately 90% of them appearing once. The sample consisted of blood, taken from a patient whose treatment included radiotherapy and nephrectomy. The source of these receptors is a woman between 65 and 79 years old with renal cell carcinoma.

This clone was seen more than once but under ten times. The rearrangement links TRBV7-6 to TRBJ2-3; D call uncertain. Trimming took 0 bases from V and 2 from J, leaving 6 bases between them. The CDR3 runs 14 residues. CDR1 is SGHVS and CDR2 is FNYEAQ in the germline V gene. The CDR3 sequence: CASSLALPTDTQYF. The CDR3 DNA is TGTGCCAGCAGCTTAGCACTACCCACAGATACGCAGTATTTT.

V and J are TRBV5-6 and TRBJ1-2; D ambiguous. Looked up from germline, CDR1 is SGHDT and CDR2 is YYEEEE. V was pared by 0 bases and J by 2 bases, with 8 bases between. The CDR3 is 14 residues long. CDR3 DNA: TGTGCCAGCAGCTTGGTAGGCCCAAACTATGGCTACACCTTC. This encodes CASSLVGPNYGYTF.

The genes are TRBV5-4 and TRBJ2-3, with TRBD1 identical over 7 bases. The trim removed 4 bases at V and 5 bases at J, leaving 10 bases unmatched. This CDR3 comprises 15 residues. Germline loops: CDR1 SGHNT, CDR2 YYREEE (reference sequence). The CDR3 reads CASSKPGGLGDTQYF. The CDR3, as DNA: TGTGCCAGCAGCAAACCAGGGGGATTGGGAGATACGCAGTATTTT.

V gene TRBV19 combines with J gene TRBJ2-1, with D hard to call. V gave up 0 bases and J gave up 0 bases, with 15 bases separating them. The CDR3 totals 18 residues. CDR1 is LNHDA and CDR2 is SQIVND in the germline V gene (reference sequence). The CDR3 spells CASSIDLSGLSSYNEQFF. DNA for the CDR3: TGTGCCAGTAGTATAGATCTATCAGGCCTGAGCTCCTACAATGAGCAGTTCTTC.

The table lists this clone with a count of one. The V gene is TRBV5-1, the J gene TRBJ2-7, with TRBD1 as a possible D gene (7 bases). V lost 0 bases, J lost 4 bases, and 11 bases lay in between. Germline CDR1 SGHRS, CDR2 YFSETQ. CDR3 size: 14 residues. The CDR3 nucleotides are TGCGCCAGCAGCTTGGCGCAGGGGGGTTACGAGCAGTACTTC. It encodes CASSLAQGGYEQYF.

The rearrangement uses TRBV7-2 and TRBJ2-7; D is undetermined. The CDR3 is 14 amino acids. Between the trimmed V and J ends, which lost 2 bases and 2 bases, there was a span of 10 bases. Germline CDR1 reads SGHTA; CDR2 reads FQGNSA. For the CDR3, the DNA is TGTGCCAGCAGCTTATCGGTCAGGCCCTACGAGCAGTACTTC. As protein: CASSLSVRPYEQYF.

This chain links TRBV18 with TRBJ2-2; TRBD1 is a possible D gene (5 bases). The V end lost 2 bases, the J end lost 4 bases, and 8 bases lay between the germline ends. Germline assignment: CDR1 KGHSH and CDR2 LQKENI. The CDR3 consists of 14 residues. DNA for the CDR3: TGTGCCAGCTCACCAAGGCAGGGCACCGGGGAGCTGTTTTTT. It is translated as CASSPRQGTGELFF.

The gene calls are TRBV7-9 and TRBJ2-1; tentative D call: TRBD1 (5 bases). Trimming took 6 bases from V and 2 from J, leaving 17 bases between them. CDR3 length equals 16 residues. The germline V gene encodes CDR1 SEHNR and CDR2 FQNEAQ (reference sequence). CDR3 sequence reads: CASRTDNSLAYNEQFF. The CDR3 DNA is TGTGCCAGCAGAACGGACAATTCCTTGGCCTACAATGAGCAGTTCTTC. Complete variable domain (other parts from reference TRBV7-9 and TRBJ2-1): DTGVSQNPRHKITKRGQNVTFRCDPISEHNRLYWYRQTLGQGPEFLTYFQNEAQLEKSRLLSDRFSAERPKGSFSTLEIQRTEQGDSAMYLCASRTDNSLAYNEQFFGPGTRLTVL.

This rearrangement joins TRBV20-1 to TRBJ1-2; possible D gene TRBD1, 6 bases. The CDR3 length is 11 residues. Looked up from germline, CDR1 is DFQATT and CDR2 is SNEGSKA (reference sequence). CDR3 nucleotides: TGCACTAACCATAGGGGGAATGGCTACACCTTC. It translates to CTNHRGNGYTF.

The chain employs TRBV19 and TRBJ1-4; D is unclear. Germline V gene data show CDR1 as LNHDA and CDR2 as SQIVND (reference sequence). V gave up 5 bases and J gave up 0 bases, with 19 bases separating them. This CDR3 region has 18 residues. This CDR3 is CASSPRAVGLATNEKLFF. The CDR3 DNA reads as TGTGCCAGTAGTCCTCGGGCGGTCGGTTTGGCAACTAATGAAAAACTGTTTTTT. The full variable domain, rest sourced from reference TRBV19 and TRBJ1-4, is DGGITQSPKYLFRKEGQNVTLSCEQNLNHDAMYWYRQDPGQGLRLIYYSQIVNDFQKGDIAEGYSVSREKKESFPLTVTSAQKNPTAFYLCASSPRAVGLATNEKLFFGSGTQLSVL.

The V gene is TRBV6-1, the J gene TRBJ1-2; possible D gene TRBD1, 6 bases. CDR1 and CDR2 from the germline V gene are MNHNS and SASEGT. V lost 1 base and J 0 bases, leaving 9 bases between the germline ends. CDR3 length equals 15 residues. CDR3 amino acids: CASSEEQGANYGYTF. DNA for the CDR3: TGTGCCAGCAGTGAAGAACAGGGCGCTAACTATGGCTACACCTTC.

The chain has TRBV6-5 and TRBJ1-1; D ambiguous. V was cut by 7 bases and J by 1 base, with 13 bases left in between. Germline values: CDR1 MNHEY, CDR2 SVGAGI. The CDR3 loop spans 14 amino acids. The CDR3 nucleotides read TGTGCCAGCATCCCCGCCCGGGGGAACACTGAAGCTTTCTTT. Protein sequence: CASIPARGNTEAFF.

The CDR3 DNA reads as TGTGCCAGCACCCATGGGGGCCTCTCCTACAATGAGCAGTTCTTC. Residues: CASTHGGLSYNEQFF. The J gene is TRBJ2-1, the V gene TRBV5-4; D is perhaps TRBD1 (6 bases). The CDR3 consists of 15 residues. Germline V gene lookup returns CDR1 SGHNT and CDR2 YYREEE (reference sequence). The germline V and J ends were trimmed by 6 bases and 0 bases, with 13 bases remaining between them. Full variable domain (outside the CDR3, taken from reference TRBV5-4 and TRBJ2-1): ETGVTQSPTHLIKTRGQQVTLRCSSQSGHNTVSWYQQALGQGPQFIFQYYREEENGRGNFPPRFSGLQFPNYSSELNVNALELDDSALYLCASTHGGLSYNEQFFGPGTRLTVL.

The chain couples TRBV7-9 to TRBJ1-6; no firm D call. This CDR3 spans 15 amino acids. CDR1 is SEHNR, CDR2 FQNEAQ, per germline (reference sequence). V shed 0 bases and J shed 3 bases, with 6 bases lying between them. The CDR3 sequence: CASSLAGVYNSPLHF. The CDR3 DNA follows: TGTGCCAGCAGCTTAGCCGGGGTCTATAATTCACCCCTCCACTTT.

This chain connects TRBV30 to TRBJ1-5, with a weak D call TRBD1 (6 bases). V was trimmed by 6 bases and J by 4 bases, leaving 13 bases between them. CDR3 length equals 13 residues. CDR1 GTSNPN and CDR2 SVGIG come from the germline V gene (reference sequence). CDR3 DNA sequence: TGTGCCTGCTGTGGCCAGGGGAATCAGCCCCAGCATTTT. It encodes CACCGQGNQPQHF.

The chain couples TRBV5-4 to TRBJ2-2; D is perhaps TRBD1 (6 bases). Germline loops: CDR1 SGHNT, CDR2 YYREEE (reference sequence). There are 14 residues in the CDR3. V was shortened by 4 bases and J by 3 bases, with 10 bases between the two germline ends. The CDR3 is CASSRQEYTGELFF. The CDR3, as DNA: TGTGCCAGCAGCCGACAGGAGTACACCGGGGAGCTGTTTTTT.

The chain uses TRBV4-3 and TRBJ1-4, with TRBD1 as a possible D gene (6 bases). The CDR3 has 15 amino acids. In germline, CDR1 is LGHNA, CDR2 YSLEER. V was pared by 3 bases and J by 8 bases, with 16 bases between. The DNA for the CDR3 is TGCGCCAGCAGCCAGAAAGGGGGGGTTGGAGAAAAACTGTTTTTT. It codes for CASSQKGGVGEKLFF.

About this clone itself: This specimen includes other DNA sequences encoding the same CDR3. The chain combines TRBV28 with TRBJ2-7; the match to TRBD2 covers 8 bases. CDR3 length: 13 residues. V lost 6 bases to trimming and J lost 0 bases; unmatched junction nucleotides: 1. Looked up from germline, CDR1 is MDHEN and CDR2 is SYDVKM. CDR3 loop: CASSRGGSYEQYF. CDR3 DNA sequence: TGTGCCAGCAGCCGGGGGGGCTCCTACGAGCAGTACTTC.

This clone occurred once. V gene TRBV27 combines with J gene TRBJ1-2; D not resolved. V was cut by 2 bases and J by 3 bases, with 10 bases left in between. In germline, CDR1 is MNHEY, CDR2 SMNVEV (reference sequence). This CDR3 contains 14 residues. Here the CDR3 DNA reads TGTGCCAGCAGTTTACGAGGGTGGGACTATGGCTACACCTTC. It is translated as CASSLRGWDYGYTF.

The chain employs TRBV28 and TRBJ2-5; D is ambiguous. The CDR3 has 12 residues. Trimming took off 8 bases at V and 4 bases at J, with 11 bases between the two ends. Germline CDR1 MDHEN, CDR2 SYDVKM. CDR3 region: CASCRNRETQYF. The CDR3 DNA reads as TGTGCCAGCTGCCGCAACAGAGAGACCCAGTACTTC.

The chain joins TRBV29-1 to TRBJ2-1; D gene unclear. With 5 bases removed from V and 10 bases from J, the gap between germline ends came to 9 bases. CDR1 is SQVTM and CDR2 is ANQGSEA in the germline V gene. This CDR3 is built from 10 residues. CDR3 bases: TGCAGCGTTACTGCCCCCGAGCAGTTCTTC. Protein: CSVTAPEQFF.

This chain connects TRBV4-1 to TRBJ1-5, with D tentatively TRBD1 (5 bases). V dropped 0 bases and J dropped 3 bases, with 18 bases sitting between them. The CDR3 is 18 amino acids. CDR1 MGHRA and CDR2 YSYEKL come from the germline V gene. The CDR3 DNA is TGCGCCAGCAGCCAAGATCCCAACGGGGCGGCCTCCAATCAGCCCCAGCATTTT. Translated, it gives CASSQDPNGAASNQPQHF.

The chain has TRBV6-1 and TRBJ1-5; D gene uncertain. CDR1 is MNHNS, CDR2 SASEGT, per germline. Trimming took 6 bases from V and 5 from J, leaving 5 bases between them. This CDR3 comprises 11 residues. CDR3: CASSNDQPQHF. The CDR3 coding sequence is TGTGCCAGCAGCAATGATCAGCCCCAGCATTTT.

V and J are TRBV30 and TRBJ2-5; a possible D gene is TRBD2 (5 bases). V was clipped by 8 bases and J by 5 bases, with 12 bases between them. Germline loops: CDR1 GTSNPN, CDR2 SVGIG (reference sequence). The CDR3 loop spans 11 amino acids. The CDR3 loop reads CAVGVSETQYF. CDR3 coding DNA: TGTGCCGTCGGGGTATCCGAGACCCAGTACTTC.

V and J are TRBV2 and TRBJ1-6; TRBD1 agrees at 8 bases. The length of the CDR3 is 15 residues. CDR1 is SNHLY, CDR2 FYNNEI, per germline. V lost 5 bases to trimming and J lost 7 bases; unmatched junction nucleotides: 7. CDR3 protein: CASSPVGTGNSPLHF. The CDR3 DNA sequence: TGTGCCAGCAGTCCCGTCGGGACAGGCAATTCACCCCTCCACTTT.

This clone was recorded only once. The rearrangement links TRBV5-4 to TRBJ1-2, with TRBD1 matching 8 bases. The CDR3 has 14 residues. V shed 4 bases and J 5 bases; nucleotides not matched to a gene: 7. Per germline, CDR1 SGHNT and CDR2 YYREEE (reference sequence). The CDR3 here is CASSGGQEIYGYTF. In nucleotides, the CDR3 is TGTGCCAGCAGCGGGGGACAGGAAATTTATGGCTACACCTTC. The complete variable domain, with remaining parts taken from reference TRBV5-4 and TRBJ1-2, reads ETGVTQSPTHLIKTRGQQVTLRCSSQSGHNTVSWYQQALGQGPQFIFQYYREEENGRGNFPPRFSGLQFPNYSSELNVNALELDDSALYLCASSGGQEIYGYTFGSGTRLTVV.

The rearrangement links TRBV29-1 to TRBJ2-2, with D tentatively TRBD1 (6 bases). V gave up 4 bases and J gave up 3 bases, with 9 bases separating them. The germline V gene encodes CDR1 SQVTM and CDR2 ANQGSEA. CDR3 length equals 13 residues. CDR3 amino acids: CSVVQGYTGELFF. Written as DNA, the CDR3 is TGCAGCGTTGTGCAGGGGTACACCGGGGAGCTGTTTTTT.